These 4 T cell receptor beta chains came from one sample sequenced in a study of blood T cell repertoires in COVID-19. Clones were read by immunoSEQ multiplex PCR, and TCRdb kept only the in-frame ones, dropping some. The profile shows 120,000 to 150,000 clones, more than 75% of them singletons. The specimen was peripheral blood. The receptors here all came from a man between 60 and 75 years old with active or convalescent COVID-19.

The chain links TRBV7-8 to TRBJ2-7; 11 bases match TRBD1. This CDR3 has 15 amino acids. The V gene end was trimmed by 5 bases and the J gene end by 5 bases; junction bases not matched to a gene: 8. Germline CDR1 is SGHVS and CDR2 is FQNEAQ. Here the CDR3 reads CASSVPGQGVHEQYF. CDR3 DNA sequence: TGTGCCAGCAGCGTACCGGGACAGGGGGTCCACGAGCAGTACTTC.

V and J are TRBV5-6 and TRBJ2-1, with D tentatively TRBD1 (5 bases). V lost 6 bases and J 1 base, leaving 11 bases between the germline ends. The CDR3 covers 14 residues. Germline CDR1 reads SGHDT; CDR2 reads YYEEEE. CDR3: CASIPAGSYNEQFF. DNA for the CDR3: TGTGCCAGCATCCCGGCAGGGTCCTACAATGAGCAGTTCTTC. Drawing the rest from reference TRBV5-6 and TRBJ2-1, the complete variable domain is DAGVTQSPTHLIKTRGQQVTLRCSPKSGHDTVSWYQQALGQGPQFIFQYYEEEERQRGNFPDRFSGHQFPNYSSELNVNALLLGDSALYLCASIPAGSYNEQFFGPGTRLTVL.

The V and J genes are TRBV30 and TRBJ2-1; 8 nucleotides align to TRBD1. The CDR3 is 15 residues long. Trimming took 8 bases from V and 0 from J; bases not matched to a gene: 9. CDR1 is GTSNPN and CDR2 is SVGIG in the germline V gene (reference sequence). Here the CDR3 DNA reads TGTGCCGGAAACAGGGGGTCCAGCTCCTACAATGAGCAGTTCTTC. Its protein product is CAGNRGSSSYNEQFF.

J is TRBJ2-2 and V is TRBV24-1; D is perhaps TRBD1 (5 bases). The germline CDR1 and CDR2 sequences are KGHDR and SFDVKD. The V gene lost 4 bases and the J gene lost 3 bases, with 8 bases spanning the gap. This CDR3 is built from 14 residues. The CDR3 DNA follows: TGTGCCACCAGTGAAACAGGTTACACCGGGGAGCTGTTTTTT. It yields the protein CATSETGYTGELFF.